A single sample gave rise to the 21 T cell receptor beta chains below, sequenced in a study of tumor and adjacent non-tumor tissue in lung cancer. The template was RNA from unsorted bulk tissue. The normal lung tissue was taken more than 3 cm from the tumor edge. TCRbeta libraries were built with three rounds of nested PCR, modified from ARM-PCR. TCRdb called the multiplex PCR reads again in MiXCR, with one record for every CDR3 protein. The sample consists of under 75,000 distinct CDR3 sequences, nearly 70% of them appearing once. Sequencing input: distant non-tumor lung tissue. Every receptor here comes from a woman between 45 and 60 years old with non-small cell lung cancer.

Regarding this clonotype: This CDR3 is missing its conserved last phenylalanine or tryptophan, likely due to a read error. The CDR3 is CASSLNSAYEQYL. CDR3 sequence (DNA): TGTGCCAGCAGCTTAAACAGTGCCTACGAGCAGTACTTA. The chain employs TRBV13 and TRBJ2-7, with D unresolved. Looked up from germline, CDR1 is PRHDT and CDR2 is FYEKMQ (reference sequence). Trimming left V 2 bases short and J 2 bases short, with 7 bases between. CDR3 length: 13 residues.

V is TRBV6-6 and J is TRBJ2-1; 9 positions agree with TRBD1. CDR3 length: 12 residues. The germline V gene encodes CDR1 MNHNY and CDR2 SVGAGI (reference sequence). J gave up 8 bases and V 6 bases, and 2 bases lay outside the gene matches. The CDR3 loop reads CASRTGGDEQFF. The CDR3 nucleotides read TGTGCCAGCAGGACAGGGGGTGATGAGCAGTTCTTC.

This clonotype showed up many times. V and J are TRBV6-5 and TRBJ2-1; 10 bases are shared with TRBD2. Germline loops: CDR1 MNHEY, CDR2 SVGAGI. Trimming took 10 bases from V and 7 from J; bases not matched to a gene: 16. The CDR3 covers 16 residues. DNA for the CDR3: TGTGCCACCAGGTTTCTAGCGGGAGTAGATGGGAATGAGCAGTTCTTC. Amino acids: CATRFLAGVDGNEQFF.

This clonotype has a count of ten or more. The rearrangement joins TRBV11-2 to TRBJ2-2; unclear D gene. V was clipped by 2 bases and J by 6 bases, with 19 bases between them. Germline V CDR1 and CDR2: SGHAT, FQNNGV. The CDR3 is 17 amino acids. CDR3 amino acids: CASSLSRVPEPPGELFF. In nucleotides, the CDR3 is TGTGCCAGCAGCTTATCGCGCGTCCCGGAGCCCCCCGGGGAGCTGTTTTTT.

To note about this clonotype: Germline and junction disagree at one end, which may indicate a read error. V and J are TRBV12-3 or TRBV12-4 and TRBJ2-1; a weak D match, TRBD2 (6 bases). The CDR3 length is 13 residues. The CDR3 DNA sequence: TGCGCCAACAGAACCGCCGGGAGTTCGGAGCAGTTCTTC. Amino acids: CANRTAGSSEQFF.

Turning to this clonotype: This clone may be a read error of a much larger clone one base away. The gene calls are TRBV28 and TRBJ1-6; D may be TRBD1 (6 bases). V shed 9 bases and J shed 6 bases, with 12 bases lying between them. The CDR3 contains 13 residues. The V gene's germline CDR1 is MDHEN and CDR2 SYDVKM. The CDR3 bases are TGTGCCAGTGTGGGGGGGCCTAATTCACCCCTCCACTTT. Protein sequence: CASVGGPNSPLHF.

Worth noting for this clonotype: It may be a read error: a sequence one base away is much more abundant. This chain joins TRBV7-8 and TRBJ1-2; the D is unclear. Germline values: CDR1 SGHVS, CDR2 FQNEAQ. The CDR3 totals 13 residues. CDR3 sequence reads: CTSSFTEGYGYTF. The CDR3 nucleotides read TGTACCAGCAGCTTCACAGAAGGCTATGGCTACACCTTC. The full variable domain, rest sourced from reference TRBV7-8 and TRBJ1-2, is GAGVSQSPRYKVAKRGQDVALRCDPISGHVSLFWYQQALGQGPEFLTYFQNEAQLDKSGLPSDRFFAERPEGSVSTLKIQRTQQEDSAVYLCTSSFTEGYGYTFGSGTRLTVV.

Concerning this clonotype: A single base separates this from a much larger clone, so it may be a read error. The CDR3 DNA reads as TGTACCAGCAGCCCTACTAGCGGGAGCAGGAACGAGCAGTACTTC. Amino acids: CTSSPTSGSRNEQYF. The chain carries TRBV6-1 and TRBJ2-7; 11 nucleotides agree with TRBD2. Germline CDR1 and CDR2: MNHNS and SASEGT. This CDR3 comprises 15 residues.

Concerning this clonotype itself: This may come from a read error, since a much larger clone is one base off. Here the CDR3 DNA reads TGTGCCGGCAGCCCCCCGGGAACTACCCAGAATGAGCGGTTCTTC. As protein: CAGSPPGTTQNERFF. The chain couples TRBV11-2 to TRBJ2-1, with a tentative D call TRBD2 (5 bases). Germline V gives CDR1 SGHAT, CDR2 FQNNGV. This CDR3 region has 15 residues.

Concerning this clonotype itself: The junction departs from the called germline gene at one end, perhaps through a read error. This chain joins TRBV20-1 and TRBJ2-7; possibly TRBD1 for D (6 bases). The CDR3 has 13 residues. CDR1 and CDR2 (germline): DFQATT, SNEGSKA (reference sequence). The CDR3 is CSGRPLDSYVQYF. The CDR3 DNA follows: TGCAGTGGTAGGCCCCTGGACAGCTACGTGCAGTACTTC.

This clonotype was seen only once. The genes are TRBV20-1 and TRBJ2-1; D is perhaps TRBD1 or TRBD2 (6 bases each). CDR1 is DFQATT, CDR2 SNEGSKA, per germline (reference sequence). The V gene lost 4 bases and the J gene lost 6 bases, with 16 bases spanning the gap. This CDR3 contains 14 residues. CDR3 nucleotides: TGCAGTGCTATCACAGGGTCCGGGGGCAATGAGCAGTTCTTC. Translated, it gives CSAITGSGGNEQFF.

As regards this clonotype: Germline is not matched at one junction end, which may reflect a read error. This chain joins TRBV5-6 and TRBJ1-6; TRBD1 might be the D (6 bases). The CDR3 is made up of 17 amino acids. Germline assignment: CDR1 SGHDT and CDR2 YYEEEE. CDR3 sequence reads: CTSSFDRTSSYNSPLHF. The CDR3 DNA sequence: TGTACCAGCAGCTTTGACAGGACCAGCTCCTATAATTCACCCCTCCACTTT.

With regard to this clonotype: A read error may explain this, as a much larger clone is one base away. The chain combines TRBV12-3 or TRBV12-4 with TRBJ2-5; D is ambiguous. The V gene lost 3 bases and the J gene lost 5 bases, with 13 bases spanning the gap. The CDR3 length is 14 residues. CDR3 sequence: CASSFSQVRETQYF. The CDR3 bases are TGTGCCAGCAGTTTTTCGCAGGTACGTGAGACCCAGTACTTC.

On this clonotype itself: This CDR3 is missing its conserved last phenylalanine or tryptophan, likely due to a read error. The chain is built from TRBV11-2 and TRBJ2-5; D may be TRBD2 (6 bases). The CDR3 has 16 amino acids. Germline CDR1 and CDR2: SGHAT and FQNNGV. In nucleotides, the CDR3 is TGTGCCAACAGCTTAGTGGGGGGACCACCCCAAGAGACCCAGTACTTA. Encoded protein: CANSLVGGPPQETQYL.

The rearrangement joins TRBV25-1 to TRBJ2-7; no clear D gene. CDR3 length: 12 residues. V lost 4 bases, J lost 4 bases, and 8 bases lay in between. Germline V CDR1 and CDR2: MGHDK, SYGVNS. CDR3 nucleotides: TGTGCCAGCAGTGCAACACCATACGAGCAGTACTTC. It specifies CASSATPYEQYF.

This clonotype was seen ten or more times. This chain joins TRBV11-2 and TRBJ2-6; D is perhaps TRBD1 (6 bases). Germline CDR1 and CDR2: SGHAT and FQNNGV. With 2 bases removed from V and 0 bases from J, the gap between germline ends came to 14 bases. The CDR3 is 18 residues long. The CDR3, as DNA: TGTGCCAGCAGCTTAACGGACAGTCTGTACTCTGGGGCCAACGTCCTGACTTTC. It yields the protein CASSLTDSLYSGANVLTF.

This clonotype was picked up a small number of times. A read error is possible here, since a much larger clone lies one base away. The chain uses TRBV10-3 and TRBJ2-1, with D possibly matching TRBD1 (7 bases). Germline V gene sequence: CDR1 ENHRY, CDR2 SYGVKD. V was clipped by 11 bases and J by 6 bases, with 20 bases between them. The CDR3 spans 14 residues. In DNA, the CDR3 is TGTGCCGTAGGGCGGGGACAGCATACCAATGAGCAGTTCTTC. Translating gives CAVGRGQHTNEQFF.

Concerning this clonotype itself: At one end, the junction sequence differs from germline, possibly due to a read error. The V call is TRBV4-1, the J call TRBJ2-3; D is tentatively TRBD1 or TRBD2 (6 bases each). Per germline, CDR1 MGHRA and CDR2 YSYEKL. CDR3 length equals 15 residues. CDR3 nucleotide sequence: TGCGCCTGCAGCCAAGTCGTGGGGGGCACAGATATGCAGTATTTT. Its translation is CACSQVVGGTDMQYF.

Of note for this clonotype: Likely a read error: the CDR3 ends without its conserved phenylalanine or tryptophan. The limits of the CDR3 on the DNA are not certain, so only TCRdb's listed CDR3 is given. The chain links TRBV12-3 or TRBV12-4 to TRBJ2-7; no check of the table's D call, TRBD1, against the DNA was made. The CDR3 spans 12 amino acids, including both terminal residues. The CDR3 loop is CASSQPGPGVYL.

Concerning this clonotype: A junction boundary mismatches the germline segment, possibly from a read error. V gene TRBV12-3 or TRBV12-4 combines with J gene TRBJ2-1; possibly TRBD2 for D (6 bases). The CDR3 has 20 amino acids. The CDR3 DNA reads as TGTGCCAGCCTCCCGGGAGTCGGTTCCTCGGCTATTAGCTCCTACAACGAGCAGTTCTTC. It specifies CASLPGVGSSAISSYNEQFF.

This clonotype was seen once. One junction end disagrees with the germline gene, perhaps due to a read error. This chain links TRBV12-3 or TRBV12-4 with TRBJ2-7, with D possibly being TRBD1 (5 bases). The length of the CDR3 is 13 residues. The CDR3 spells CTSCFTGPYEQYF. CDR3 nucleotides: TGTACCAGCTGTTTTACAGGCCCCTACGAGCAGTACTTC.